This T cell receptor (beta chain) was observed in a study of blood T cell repertoires in COVID-19. Study background: The United States, Italy and Spain were the sources of the acute and convalescent COVID-19 samples. Sample material is recorded as cDNA or gDNA derived from T cells, B-cell-depleted T cells, or PBMCs.

The study recruited people aged about 18 to 95 years across roughly 25 US areas. As handled by the study authors: Estimation of nucleated cell counts relied on the amplification of reference gene primers. Clones were read by immunoSEQ multiplex PCR, and TCRdb kept only the in-frame ones, dropping some. The D gene and trimming were derived from the DNA, and the V and J assignments and clone size from that table. The sample has 150,000 to 200,000 clones, roughly 89% seen once. The trim removed 5 bases at V and 7 bases at J, leaving 12 bases unmatched. CDR1 is SGHTA, CDR2 FQGNSA, per germline. This CDR3 comprises 16 residues.

V is TRBV7-2 and J is TRBJ2-7, with 12 bases aligning to TRBD2. The sequencing input was PBMCs or T cells enriched from blood (not recorded which). The TCR comes from a woman between 40 and 50 years old with acute COVID-19. For the CDR3, the DNA is TGTGCCAGCAGCCCCAAGACTAGCGGGGGTGTGTTAGAGCAGTACTTC. Amino acid sequence: CASSPKTSGGVLEQYF. Together with reference TRBV7-2 and TRBJ2-7, the CDR3 gives the full variable domain: GAGVSQSPSNKVTEKGKDVELRCDPISGHTALYWYRQSLGQGLEFLIYFQGNSAPDKSGLPSDRFSAERTGGSVSTLTIQRTQQEDSAVYLCASSPKTSGGVLEQYFGPGTRLTVT.